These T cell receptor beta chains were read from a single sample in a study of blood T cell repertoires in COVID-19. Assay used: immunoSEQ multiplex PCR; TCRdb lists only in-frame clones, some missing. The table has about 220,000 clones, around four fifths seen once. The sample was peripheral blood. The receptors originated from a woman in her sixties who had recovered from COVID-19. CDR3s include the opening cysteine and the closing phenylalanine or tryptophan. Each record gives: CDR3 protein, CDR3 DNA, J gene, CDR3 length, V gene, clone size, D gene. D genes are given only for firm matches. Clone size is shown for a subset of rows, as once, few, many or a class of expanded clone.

cdr3_aa: CASSIAPDYGYTF; cdr3_nt: TGTGCCAGTAGTATAGCCCCGGACTATGGCTACACCTTC; j_call: TRBJ1-2; cdr3_length: 13; v_call: TRBV19; clone_size: .; d_call: .
cdr3_aa: CASSRTVTEAFF; cdr3_nt: TGTGCCAGCAGCCGGACAGTCACTGAAGCTTTCTTT; j_call: TRBJ1-1; cdr3_length: 12; v_call: TRBV6-2/TRBV6-3; clone_size: once; d_call: .
cdr3_aa: CASSPGATGNTIYF; cdr3_nt: TGTGCCAGTAGTCCAGGGGCTACTGGAAACACCATATATTTT; j_call: TRBJ1-3; cdr3_length: 14; v_call: TRBV19; clone_size: .; d_call: .
cdr3_aa: CASSVQTGSEAFF; cdr3_nt: TGTGCCAGCAGCGTACAAACAGGGTCTGAAGCTTTCTTT; j_call: TRBJ1-1; cdr3_length: 13; v_call: TRBV9; clone_size: .; d_call: .
cdr3_aa: CASSYNREGQPQHF; cdr3_nt: TGTGCCAGCAGTTATAACAGGGAAGGTCAGCCCCAGCATTTT; j_call: TRBJ1-5; cdr3_length: 14; v_call: TRBV6-6; clone_size: few; d_call: .
cdr3_aa: CASRLPPGGRYNEQFF; cdr3_nt: TGTGCCAGCAGGTTGCCCCCAGGGGGCAGGTACAATGAGCAGTTCTTC; j_call: TRBJ2-1; cdr3_length: 16; v_call: TRBV25-1; clone_size: .; d_call: TRBD1
cdr3_aa: CAITPGAGELFF; cdr3_nt: TGTGCCATCACGCCAGGGGCCGGGGAGCTGTTTTTT; j_call: TRBJ2-2; cdr3_length: 12; v_call: TRBV28; clone_size: .; d_call: .
cdr3_aa: CASSPGLAGGPSYNEQFF; cdr3_nt: TGTGCCAGCAGCCCCGGACTAGCGGGGGGGCCCTCCTACAATGAGCAGTTCTTC; j_call: TRBJ2-1; cdr3_length: 18; v_call: TRBV7-2; clone_size: .; d_call: TRBD2
cdr3_aa: CASSPTARWNSYEQYF; cdr3_nt: TGTGCCAGCAGCCCTACGGCCAGGTGGAACTCCTACGAGCAGTACTTC; j_call: TRBJ2-7; cdr3_length: 16; v_call: TRBV9; clone_size: .; d_call: .
cdr3_aa: CARHHPLQGWHTGELFF; cdr3_nt: TGTGCCAGACATCACCCCTTGCAGGGGTGGCACACCGGGGAGCTGTTTTTT; j_call: TRBJ2-2; cdr3_length: 17; v_call: TRBV19; clone_size: once; d_call: .
cdr3_aa: CASSLATYNSYGYTF; cdr3_nt: TGTGCCAGCAGCTTAGCGACATACAACTCGTATGGCTACACCTTC; j_call: TRBJ1-2; cdr3_length: 15; v_call: TRBV7-2; clone_size: .; d_call: .
cdr3_aa: CSGRTGNSYEQYF; cdr3_nt: TGCAGCGGGCGGACAGGAAACTCCTACGAGCAGTACTTC; j_call: TRBJ2-7; cdr3_length: 13; v_call: TRBV29-1; clone_size: .; d_call: TRBD1
cdr3_aa: CASSLAEDSLGTQYF; cdr3_nt: TGCGCCAGCAGCTTGGCGGAGGACTCTCTGGGGACGCAGTATTTT; j_call: TRBJ2-3; cdr3_length: 15; v_call: TRBV5-1; clone_size: .; d_call: .
cdr3_aa: CASSVGTSGAGDEQFF; cdr3_nt: TGTGCCAGCAGCGTAGGGACTAGCGGGGCTGGCGATGAGCAGTTCTTC; j_call: TRBJ2-1; cdr3_length: 16; v_call: TRBV9; clone_size: once; d_call: TRBD2
cdr3_aa: CASSLGGPNEQFF; cdr3_nt: TGTGCCAGCAGCTTAGGGGGCCCCAATGAGCAGTTCTTC; j_call: TRBJ2-1; cdr3_length: 13; v_call: TRBV7-9; clone_size: .; d_call: .
cdr3_aa: CSASYQLNEKLFF; cdr3_nt: TGCAGTGCTAGTTACCAGTTGAATGAAAAACTGTTTTTT; j_call: TRBJ1-4; cdr3_length: 13; v_call: TRBV20-1; clone_size: .; d_call: .
cdr3_aa: CASSPGLAGGETQYF; cdr3_nt: TGTGCCAGCAGCCCGGGACTAGCGGGGGGAGAGACCCAGTACTTC; j_call: TRBJ2-5; cdr3_length: 15; v_call: TRBV3-1/TRBV3-2; clone_size: .; d_call: TRBD2
cdr3_aa: CASSIGQGPYEQYF; cdr3_nt: TGTGCCAGCAGCATCGGACAGGGACCCTACGAGCAGTACTTC; j_call: TRBJ2-7; cdr3_length: 14; v_call: TRBV9; clone_size: .; d_call: TRBD1
cdr3_aa: CATSRDPYSPLHF; cdr3_nt: TGTGCCACCAGCAGAGATCCGTATTCACCCCTCCACTTT; j_call: TRBJ1-6; cdr3_length: 13; v_call: TRBV15; clone_size: once; d_call: .
cdr3_aa: CASRDRGIETQYF; cdr3_nt: TGTGCCAGCAGAGACAGGGGGATTGAGACCCAGTACTTC; j_call: TRBJ2-5; cdr3_length: 13; v_call: TRBV19; clone_size: .; d_call: TRBD1
cdr3_aa: CASSLGADPYEQYF; cdr3_nt: TGTGCCAGCAGCTTAGGAGCGGATCCCTACGAGCAGTACTTC; j_call: TRBJ2-7; cdr3_length: 14; v_call: TRBV11-2; clone_size: .; d_call: .
cdr3_aa: CASSIVSGQGVYGYTF; cdr3_nt: TGTGCCAGTAGTATAGTATCGGGACAGGGCGTTTATGGCTACACCTTC; j_call: TRBJ1-2; cdr3_length: 16; v_call: TRBV19; clone_size: .; d_call: TRBD1